The 20 T cell receptor beta chains presented below share a single source sample, sequenced in a study of T cell responses to AZD1222 COVID-19 vaccine. Sequenced by immunoSEQ multiplex PCR; TCRdb stores in-frame clones only, minus some. Here the sample spans under 95,000 clones, roughly 85% being singletons. Sequencing used peripheral blood, obtained 28 days after the second AZD1222 dose. All receptors come from an adult who received the AZD1222 COVID-19 vaccine.

The chain has TRBV4-3 and TRBJ2-2; TRBD1 matches 7 bases. This CDR3 contains 16 residues. The J segment lost 1 base and the V segment lost 4 bases, leaving 6 bases of the junction unmatched. The germline V gene has CDR1 LGHNA and CDR2 YSLEER. The CDR3 here is CASSRDRARNTGELFF. The CDR3 nucleotides read TGCGCCAGCAGCCGCGACAGGGCGAGGAACACCGGGGAGCTGTTTTTT.

The chain is built from TRBV5-1 and TRBJ1-6, with 10 bases aligning to TRBD1. Trimming removed 8 bases from V and 10 bases from J; junction bases left unmatched: 9. The CDR3 sequence is 14 residues long. Germline CDR1 is SGHRS and CDR2 is YFSETQ. CDR3 sequence reads: CASETGTGVSPLHF. CDR3 coding DNA: TGCGCCAGTGAGACCGGGACAGGGGTCTCACCCCTCCACTTT.

The chain has TRBV19 and TRBJ1-2; TRBD1 might be the D (6 bases). The germline V gene has CDR1 LNHDA and CDR2 SQIVND (reference sequence). The CDR3 is 15 residues long. Between the trimmed V and J ends, which lost 5 bases and 2 bases, there was a span of 15 bases. Here the CDR3 DNA reads TGTGCCAGTAGTGACCCCCGCGGGGGCAACTATGGCTACACCTTC. It yields the protein CASSDPRGGNYGYTF.

J is TRBJ2-2 and V is TRBV7-3; 10 bases are shared with TRBD1. The germline V gene encodes CDR1 SGHTA and CDR2 FQGTGA. The CDR3 has 18 amino acids. The ends lost 5 bases at V and 8 bases at J; junction bases unmatched: 17. For the CDR3, the DNA is TGTGCCAGCAGCGTTAAGGGGACCGGGACAGGGGCCCGAGGGGAGCTGTTTTTT. This encodes CASSVKGTGTGARGELFF.

The J gene is TRBJ2-2, the V gene TRBV18, with 10 nucleotides matching TRBD1. The CDR3 is 17 residues long. J lost 3 bases, V lost 1 base, and 5 bases had no gene match. Germline V gene sequence: CDR1 KGHSH, CDR2 LQKENI. CDR3 nucleotide sequence: TGTGCCAGCTCACCACGGACCGGGACAGGGGACACCGGGGAGCTGTTTTTT. This codes for CASSPRTGTGDTGELFF.

This clone was picked up a small number of times. The chain joins TRBV19 to TRBJ1-3; 7 bases align to TRBD1. CDR3 length: 15 amino acids. V lost 3 bases and J lost 4; bases outside the gene matches: 6. Germline V gene lookup returns CDR1 LNHDA and CDR2 SQIVND (reference sequence). The CDR3 DNA reads as TGTGCCAGTAGTATGGGATCGGGACAGGGAAACACCATATATTTT. Its protein product is CASSMGSGQGNTIYF.

The chain couples TRBV5-1 to TRBJ1-3; possibly TRBD1 for D (6 bases). V dropped 4 bases and J dropped 0 bases, with 11 bases sitting between them. CDR1 SGHRS and CDR2 YFSETQ come from the germline V gene. This CDR3 has 15 residues. The CDR3 protein is CASSMGHLSGNTIYF. The CDR3 nucleotides read TGCGCCAGCAGCATGGGACATCTCTCTGGAAACACCATATATTTT.

This rearrangement joins TRBV5-6 to TRBJ2-7; perhaps TRBD2 as D (5 bases). V dropped 2 bases and J dropped 5 bases, with 14 bases sitting between them. Germline V gene data show CDR1 as SGHDT and CDR2 as YYEEEE. This CDR3 is built from 14 residues. The DNA of the CDR3 is TGTGCCAGCAGCTTAGAGGGAACTCTCCACGAGCAGTACTTC. As protein: CASSLEGTLHEQYF.

The chain recombines TRBV7-9 with TRBJ2-1; 11 bases map to TRBD2. Germline CDR1 SEHNR, CDR2 FQNEAQ (reference sequence). The V segment lost 5 bases and the J segment 8 bases; nucleotides outside the gene matches: 8. The CDR3 contains 15 residues. The DNA of the CDR3 is TGTGCCAGCAGCATGGGACTAGCGGCCGGGGATGAGCAGTTCTTC. Translation: CASSMGLAAGDEQFF.

J is TRBJ1-4 and V is TRBV6-2 or TRBV6-3; D is perhaps TRBD1 (5 bases). The CDR3 runs to 13 residues. CDR1 is MNHEY and CDR2 is SVGEGT in the germline V gene. Trimming stripped 5 bases from V and 10 bases from J, with 14 bases between. This chain's CDR3 is CASSPGPLRKLFF. For the CDR3, the DNA is TGTGCCAGCAGTCCGGGGCCTTTGAGAAAACTGTTTTTT.

In this sample, this clone is medium-sized. The chain employs TRBV19 and TRBJ2-7; D gene ambiguous. V lost 5 bases, J lost 3 bases, and 11 bases lay in between. CDR3 length: 13 amino acids. Germline V gene sequence: CDR1 LNHDA, CDR2 SQIVND (reference sequence). The CDR3 coding sequence is TGTGCCAGTAGTCCGCACAGACTCTACGAGCAGTACTTC. This codes for CASSPHRLYEQYF.

This clone was seen just once. The gene calls are TRBV12-3 or TRBV12-4 and TRBJ1-2, with D tentatively TRBD1 (6 bases). Trimming left V 6 bases short and J 4 bases short, with 9 bases between. This CDR3 is 12 amino acids long. The chain's CDR3 is CASSWTVYGYTF. CDR3 bases: TGTGCCAGCAGCTGGACAGTCTATGGCTACACCTTC.

The rearrangement joins TRBV7-2 to TRBJ2-5, with D unclear. The CDR3 sequence is 14 residues long. Germline V gene data show CDR1 as SGHTA and CDR2 as FQGNSA. The V end lost 2 bases, the J end lost 2 bases, and 9 bases lay between the germline ends. The CDR3 DNA sequence: TGTGCCAGCAGCTTAAGATGGGGACAAGAGACCCAGTACTTC. This sequence encodes CASSLRWGQETQYF.

CDR3 loop: CASSLGPAGSNEQFF. In nucleotides, the CDR3 is TGTGCCAGCTCACTTGGTCCGGCAGGGAGCAATGAGCAGTTCTTC. This chain uses TRBV18 with TRBJ2-1; either TRBD1 or TRBD2 may fit D (5 bases each). V lost 4 bases, J lost 6 bases, and 16 bases lay in between. The CDR3 runs to 15 residues. The germline V gene has CDR1 KGHSH and CDR2 LQKENI.

The chain employs TRBV28 and TRBJ1-5; possibly TRBD1 for D (5 bases). The CDR3 totals 16 residues. Trimming removed 3 bases at V and 6 bases at J, with 18 bases between. CDR1 is MDHEN, CDR2 SYDVKM, per germline. Here the CDR3 DNA reads TGTGCCAGCAGTTTTGGGTCGGGGCAGGGAGGTCAGCCCCAGCATTTT. It yields the protein CASSFGSGQGGQPQHF. Supplemented by reference TRBV28 and TRBJ1-5, the full variable domain reads DVKVTQSSRYLVKRTGEKVFLECVQDMDHENMFWYRQDPGLGLRLIYFSYDVKMKEKGDIPEGYSVSREKKERFSLILESASTNQTSMYLCASSFGSGQGGQPQHFGDGTRLSIL.

The chain combines TRBV19 with TRBJ2-3; 8 bases line up with TRBD2. Unmatched junction bases numbered 5, after V lost 7 bases and J lost 2 bases. This CDR3 contains 14 residues. Germline CDR1 LNHDA, CDR2 SQIVND (reference sequence). DNA for the CDR3: TGTGCCAGTATAGGACTAGCAGTCACAGATACGCAGTATTTT. Its translation: CASIGLAVTDTQYF.

The rearrangement joins TRBV3-1 (or the pseudogene TRBV3-2) to TRBJ2-5; tentatively, D is TRBD2 (6 bases). This CDR3 has 15 residues. CDR1 and CDR2 from the germline V gene are LGHDT and YNNKEL (reference sequence). Deletions cut 0 bases from V and 5 bases from J, with 13 bases between. CDR3 in amino acids: CASSQDFGGKETQYF. The CDR3 region has the DNA TGTGCCAGCAGCCAAGATTTCGGGGGTAAGGAGACCCAGTACTTC.

The chain is built from TRBV19 and TRBJ1-4; 9 bases match TRBD1. The CDR3 loop spans 14 amino acids. V dropped 4 bases and J dropped 7; count of bases not matched to a gene: 4. The germline gives CDR1 LNHDA, CDR2 SQIVND (reference sequence). The chain's CDR3 is CASSRQQGAEKLFF. The CDR3 DNA is TGTGCCAGTAGTAGACAACAGGGGGCTGAAAAACTGTTTTTT.

V is TRBV11-2 and J is TRBJ1-1; 10 bases align to TRBD1. Trimming removed 5 bases from V and 5 bases from J; junction bases left unmatched: 2. The CDR3 has 13 residues. Germline assignment: CDR1 SGHAT and CDR2 FQNNGV. The CDR3 region has the DNA TGTGCCAGCAGCACGGACAGGGGGACTGAAGCTTTCTTT. Its translation: CASSTDRGTEAFF.

This chain uses TRBV24-1 with TRBJ2-2, with D unclear. Trimming left V 2 bases short and J 6 bases short, with 9 bases between. CDR1 is KGHDR, CDR2 SFDVKD, per germline. The CDR3 runs to 14 residues. In nucleotides, the CDR3 is TGTGCCACCAGTGATTATGTGGGCCCCGGGGAGCTGTTTTTT. It specifies CATSDYVGPGELFF.